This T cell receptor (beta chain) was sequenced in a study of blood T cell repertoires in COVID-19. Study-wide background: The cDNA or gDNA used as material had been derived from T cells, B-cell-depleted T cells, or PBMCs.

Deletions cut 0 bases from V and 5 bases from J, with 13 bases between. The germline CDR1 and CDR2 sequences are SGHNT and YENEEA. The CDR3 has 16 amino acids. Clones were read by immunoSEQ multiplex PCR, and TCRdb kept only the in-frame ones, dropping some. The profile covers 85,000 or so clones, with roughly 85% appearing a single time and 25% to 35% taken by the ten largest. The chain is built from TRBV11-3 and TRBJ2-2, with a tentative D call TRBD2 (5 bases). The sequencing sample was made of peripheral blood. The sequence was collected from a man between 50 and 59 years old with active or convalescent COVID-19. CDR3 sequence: CASSLDPGRGTGELFF. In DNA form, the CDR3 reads TGTGCCAGCAGCTTAGATCCTGGCCGGGGAACCGGGGAGCTGTTTTTT.